The 20 T cell receptor beta chains reported below all come from one sample, sequenced in a study of post-analysis software for immune sequencing data. These TCRs are of unknown antigen specificity. TCR beta cDNA libraries had unique molecular identifiers. TCRdb re-called the PCR reads with MiXCR, one entry per CDR3 protein. The table has about 460,000 distinct CDR3 sequences, 45% seen once; the top ten hold about 12%. General study points: Roughly five TRBV segments, including TRBV5-6, TRBV5-1 and TRBV20-1, were more frequent in patients than controls.

The sample taken for sequencing was blood. The source of these receptors is a girl aged 10 to 17 with multiple sclerosis.

The V and J genes are TRBV20-1 and TRBJ2-3; D might be TRBD2 (5 bases). Germline V CDR1 and CDR2: DFQATT, SNEGSKA (reference sequence). Trimming pared 6 bases from V and 5 bases from J, leaving 9 bases between. CDR3 length equals 11 residues. The CDR3 sequence is CSASTRDTQYF. CDR3 sequence (DNA): TGCAGTGCCAGCACTAGAGATACGCAGTATTTT.

The rearrangement joins TRBV27 to TRBJ2-7; TRBD2 is a possible D gene (6 bases). The germline V and J ends were trimmed by 8 bases and 1 base, with 12 bases remaining between them. CDR3 length: 13 residues. Per germline, CDR1 MNHEY and CDR2 SMNVEV (reference sequence). CDR3 DNA sequence: TGTGCCAGCCGCCTCGGGAGTTCCTACGAGCAGTACTTC. It encodes CASRLGSSYEQYF.

A few counts support this clonotype. The CDR3 DNA reads TGTGCCAGCAGCTCGTATAACATGGGCATCTCCTACAATGAGCAGTTCTTC. Its protein product is CASSSYNMGISYNEQFF. The rearrangement joins TRBV7-3 to TRBJ2-1; D gene uncertain. Trimming shortened V by 4 bases and J by 0 bases, and 16 bases separated the two germline ends. There are 17 residues in the CDR3. CDR1 is SGHTA, CDR2 FQGTGA, per germline.

This clonotype was recorded a few times. The CDR3 here is CASSVAVGGDEQYF. CDR3 nucleotide sequence: TGTGCCAGCAGCGTAGCAGTAGGGGGTGACGAGCAGTACTTC. The J gene is TRBJ2-5, the V gene TRBV9; D may be TRBD1 (6 bases). The J call may be in error: the DNA end matches TRBJ2-7 better. The germline gives CDR1 SGDLS, CDR2 YYNGEE. CDR3 length: 14 amino acids.

The chain employs TRBV6-2 or TRBV6-3 and TRBJ1-2, with 8 bases lining up with TRBD1. J was trimmed by 9 bases and V by 5 bases; bases with no gene match: 11. Germline lookup yields CDR1 MNHEY and CDR2 SVGEGT. This CDR3 has 14 residues. The CDR3 nucleotides are TGTGCCAGCAGTCTAGCCGACAGGGGACGGAGCTACACCTTC. This codes for CASSLADRGRSYTF.

The chain employs TRBV29-1 and TRBJ1-2, with unresolved D. The CDR3 is 12 amino acids. CDR1 and CDR2 from the germline V gene are SQVTM and ANQGSEA. Trimming pared 4 bases from V and 4 bases from J, leaving 10 bases between. CDR3 amino acids: CSVAIRSYGYTF. CDR3 bases: TGCAGCGTTGCCATTAGGAGCTATGGCTACACCTTC.

The V call is TRBV7-2, the J call TRBJ1-5; TRBD1 matches at 8 bases. The CDR3 spans 18 residues. CDR1 and CDR2 from the germline V gene are SGHTA and FQGNSA. V was clipped by 0 bases and J by 0 bases; unmatched bases: 7. The CDR3 DNA sequence: TGTGCCAGCAGCTTAGCTGTGACAGGGGAATATAGCAATCAGCCCCAGCATTTT. Its translation is CASSLAVTGEYSNQPQHF.

The chain combines TRBV5-1 with TRBJ1-5, with 7 positions matching TRBD1. CDR3 length equals 18 residues. The germline gives CDR1 SGHRS, CDR2 YFSETQ. J lost 3 bases, V lost 6 bases, and 18 bases had no gene match. The CDR3 DNA follows: TGCGCCAGCACCCCTCCCCACCAGGGGGTGGTTTACAATCAGCCCCAGCATTTT. This encodes CASTPPHQGVVYNQPQHF.

The chain employs TRBV12-3 or TRBV12-4 and TRBJ2-4; 10 bases line up with TRBD2. This CDR3 region has 17 residues. J was trimmed by 0 bases and V by 4 bases; bases with no gene match: 6. CDR3 in DNA: TGTGCCAGCAGTTCAGGACTAGCGGAACTAGCCAAAAACATTCAGTACTTC. Translating it yields CASSSGLAELAKNIQYF.

This clonotype appeared once. This sequence joins TRBV13 and TRBJ2-1, with D possibly matching TRBD2 (6 bases). The CDR3 sequence is 15 residues long. V dropped 5 bases and J dropped 2 bases, with 13 bases sitting between them. Germline lookup yields CDR1 PRHDT and CDR2 FYEKMQ (reference sequence). Here the CDR3 DNA reads TGTGCCAGCAGCCCCGGGGAGGCTCCCTACAATGAGCAGTTCTTC. It is translated as CASSPGEAPYNEQFF.

The table lists this clonotype with a few counts. V and J are TRBV20-1 and TRBJ2-1; tentative D call: TRBD1 (6 bases). Deletions cut 6 bases from V and 12 bases from J, with 24 bases between. The CDR3 spans 14 residues. The germline gives CDR1 DFQATT, CDR2 SNEGSKA (reference sequence). The DNA of the CDR3 is TGCAGTGCGCTCCTAGGTCAGGGGAATGAGAGGCAGTTCTTC. Translating gives CSALLGQGNERQFF.

This clonotype occurred a few times. The chain combines TRBV6-6 with TRBJ1-6; D not resolved. The CDR3 extends over 14 amino acids. Germline V gene lookup returns CDR1 MNHNY and CDR2 SVGAGI (reference sequence). V gave up 4 bases and J gave up 8 bases, with 12 bases separating them. The CDR3 DNA reads TGTGCCAGCAGTTTTGTTGGAGGTGATTCACCCCTCCACTTT. Protein: CASSFVGGDSPLHF.

V and J are TRBV5-4 and TRBJ1-5, with TRBD1 matching 12 bases. V dropped 3 bases and J dropped 0; count of bases not matched to a gene: 10. The CDR3 is 19 residues long. In germline, CDR1 is SGHNT, CDR2 YYREEE (reference sequence). As DNA, the CDR3 is TGTGCCAGCAGCTATGATGGGACAGGGGGCAGTAATAGCAATCAGCCCCAGCATTTT. It is translated as CASSYDGTGGSNSNQPQHF.

The chain is built from TRBV6-5 and TRBJ2-2; 7 positions agree with TRBD1. The CDR3 runs to 22 residues. V lost 2 bases, J lost 2 bases, and 23 bases stayed unmatched. In germline, CDR1 is MNHEY, CDR2 SVGAGI. The CDR3: CASSYRGRFRLSERGNTGELFF. The CDR3 DNA reads TGTGCCAGCAGTTACAGGGGGCGCTTTAGGTTGTCCGAACGGGGAAACACCGGGGAGCTGTTTTTT.

This clonotype was seen more than once but under ten times. This chain links TRBV4-2 with TRBJ2-2; D tentatively fits TRBD1 or TRBD2 (5 bases each). Between the trimmed V and J ends, which lost 4 bases and 0 bases, there was a span of 15 bases. CDR3 length: 17 residues. In germline, CDR1 is LGHNA, CDR2 YNFKEQ. The CDR3 DNA sequence: TGTGCCAGCAGCCGAGCTTGGGACGGATCGAACACCGGGGAGCTGTTTTTT. Amino acids: CASSRAWDGSNTGELFF.

The chain is built from TRBV20-1 and TRBJ2-7, with a tentative D call TRBD2 (5 bases). With 3 bases removed from V and 5 bases from J, the gap between germline ends came to 8 bases. This CDR3 spans 11 amino acids. Germline V gene lookup returns CDR1 DFQATT and CDR2 SNEGSKA (reference sequence). The DNA for the CDR3 is TGCAGTGCTAGCAGCGGCGACGAGCAGTACTTC. Protein product: CSASSGDEQYF.

The rearrangement uses TRBV10-3 and TRBJ2-5; D remains ambiguous. Trimming left V 0 bases short and J 2 bases short, with 7 bases between. This CDR3 region has 14 residues. The V gene's germline CDR1 is ENHRY and CDR2 SYGVKD. As DNA, the CDR3 is TGTGCCATCAGTGAGTCGGCAGGTCAAGAGACCCAGTACTTC. The encoded protein is CAISESAGQETQYF.

This sequence joins TRBV6-2 or TRBV6-3 and TRBJ1-5; 7 bases fit TRBD1. CDR1 is MNHEY and CDR2 is SVGEGT in the germline V gene. This CDR3 comprises 15 residues. After removal of 6 bases from V and 3 bases from J, the junction contained 8 bases not matched to a gene. CDR3 sequence: CASRPPDRLNQPQHF. The DNA of the CDR3 is TGTGCCAGCAGACCACCGGACAGGCTCAATCAGCCCCAGCATTTT.

Notes on this clonotype: Compared with germline, one end of the junction differs, possibly owing to a read error. The chain joins TRBV7-7 to TRBJ2-5, with no clear D. The CDR3 consists of 15 residues. From germline, CDR1 is SSHAT and CDR2 FNYEAQ (reference sequence). CDR3 in DNA: TGTGCTAGCAGCTTAGCTGGTGACAACCAAGAGACCCAGTACTTC. Translated: CASSLAGDNQETQYF.

This chain links TRBV29-1 with TRBJ1-2, with D possibly matching TRBD1 (6 bases). The length of the CDR3 is 12 residues. V lost 5 bases and J 7 bases, leaving 14 bases between the germline ends. In germline, CDR1 is SQVTM, CDR2 ANQGSEA. The CDR3 DNA reads as TGCAGCGTTACTCCAGGGGAGACTGGCTACACCTTC. Protein: CSVTPGETGYTF.